This T cell receptor (beta chain) was documented in a study of shared clonotypes between healthy human individuals (dated by TCRdb to the early 2020s). Regarding the complete study: Three men and a couple of women, aged 18 to 49 years, made up the cohort. Per donor, three plates each were used for CD4 naive and CD4 memory, two for CD8 naive, and one for CD8 memory. The study deeply sequenced blood TCR repertoires of about five healthy adults to estimate repertoire size and the extent of clonotype sharing between individuals. To increase sequencing depth and limit assay-specific biases, different laboratories used diverse techniques to prepare libraries and sequence TCR repertoires. Each donor's leukapheresis produced roughly between roughly 0.85 and 9.5 billion PBMCs.

Overall study results and their limits: Larger estimated clonotype richness was generally found for naive subsets than for memory subsets. Sampling was limited to blood, and TCR repertoires in tissue likely differ from TCR repertoires in blood. The genetic and exposure-history diversity represented was limited by the small number of donors. Even with the large sequencing depth, rarefaction of the sorted-subset datasets indicated that sequencing was incomplete. Approximately 5% of naive CD4, 3.5% of naive CD8, around 2.3% of memory CD4, and 0.35% to 0.5% of memory CD8 clonotypes were shared across several donors. Pairwise subsampling led to the expectation that sequencing depth would affect the degree of clonotype sharing among donors. Compared with non-shared clonotypes, clonotypes shared by all four sorted-subset donors had higher generation probabilities.

Taken from the germline V gene, the CDR1 and CDR2 loops are MDHEN and SYDVKM. The junction shows trimming of 5 bases on V and 7 bases on J, plus 18 bases between the germline ends. The CDR3 runs 15 amino acids, cysteine and phenylalanine included. CDR3 DNA only is kept here, 45 bases in frame from base 1. In the case of this clone: The antigen it recognizes is unknown. Qualities for individual bases were not recorded, and no much larger clone is one base off.

Using the deep immunoSEQ assay, multiplex PCR amplified TCR CDR3 regions from genomic DNA. Genomic DNA extracted from each cell subset was distributed evenly over all wells of several immunoSEQ 96-well plates, and each plate served as one replicate. For sorted subsets, around 200 ng genomic DNA, equal to approximately 30,000 T cell genomes, was loaded into each replicate PCR. Purified libraries were quantified with a Qubit 3.0 fluorometer, sized on a Bioanalyzer 2100, and re-quantified with the KAPA Library Quantification kit. Each immunoSEQ 96-well plate was sequenced on its own single-read 150-cycle Illumina NextSeq 550 flow cell. The original pipeline was this. Because the immunoSEQ output held only junctional sequences and lacked quality scores, the filtering could not match the filtering applied to full-length reads. Sequences were annotated with PyIR, a Python wrapper for IgBLAST v1.9, using IMGT germline references to assign V/J genes and CDR3. Reads were removed for weak V/J assignments (E-value above 1e-6), missing CDR3, stop codons, out-of-frame junctions, or ambiguous translated residues. V3J clonotypes were defined as sequences sharing the same inferred V gene, J gene, and CDR3 amino acid sequence. Percentage overlap between repertoires was calculated by dividing the number of shared unique clonotypes by the size of the smaller repertoire. Three approaches were used to assess repertoire richness: RTK rarefaction, the Chao1 estimator, and Recon v2.1 estimates of unobserved clonotypes. Generation probabilities were computed with OLGA for all TCRbeta clonotypes obtained by the gDNA method from a handful of donors. TCRdb took this table from immuneACCESS and kept in-frame rearrangements with V and J called. Such tables lack part of the clones; where checked against another copy, unresolved V genes explain under half of the gap, and the rest is unexplained. That table is the source of V, J and clone size, and D and trimming were worked out from the DNA. This sample is represented by over 2 million clones; approximately 90% of them were singletons. The leading ten clones occupy 0.37% of the sample.

The donors were healthy, HIV-negative adults who had no recently reported acute infections or vaccinations. All donors were Caucasian adults living in Nashville, Tennessee, USA. CD4+ T cells were enriched by magnetic negative selection, after which naive cells were positively selected on CD45RA and the negative fraction was taken as the memory subset. Blood was obtained by leukapheresis, after which PBMCs were separated by Ficoll-Histopaque density gradient centrifugation and cryopreserved in liquid nitrogen vapor phase. Analytical flow cytometry was used to check the purity and quantity of each magnetically sorted T cell population. Each sorted fraction had its genomic DNA isolated and then quantified by UV absorbance on a Nanodrop 2000c.

The clonotype comes from a man aged 18 to 30 in good health. Some clones in this sample may be carry-over from other donors' samples. Sequencing was done on a sample of naive CD4+ T cells from PBMCs. The cell subset or site label for this specimen denotes: CD45RA+ positively selected. The chain uses TRBV28 and TRBJ1-5; the D gene remains uncertain. The CDR3 reads as follows: CASSPSGRMGQPQHF. The sequenced DNA is TGTGCCAGCAGTCCGAGTGGGAGGATGGGACAGCCCCAGCATTTT.